This TCR beta chain was profiled in a study of PD-1 blockade in mismatch repair-deficient tumors. PCR or immunohistochemistry showed mismatch repair deficiency in every enrolled patient. TCRdb's copy holds only in-frame clones and misses some; the assay was immunoSEQ multiplex PCR. The sample holds 50,000 or so clones, over 75% seen once. The sequence was obtained from an adult with mismatch repair-deficient cancer. This specimen consisted of PBMCs, obtained before pembrolizumab treatment.

CDR3: CASSLQANYGYTF. As DNA, the CDR3 is TGTGCCAGCAGTCTACAGGCAAACTATGGCTACACCTTC. The V call is TRBV6-5, the J call TRBJ1-2; maybe TRBD1 (5 bases). V was shortened by 5 bases and J by 2 bases, with 9 bases between the two germline ends. The CDR3 is 13 residues long. The V gene's germline CDR1 is MNHEY and CDR2 SVGAGI.